The 23 T cell receptor beta chains given below trace back to one sample, sequenced in a study of cytomegalovirus exposure and HLA in healthy donors. The PCR made use of 60 Vbeta and 13 Jbeta primers. Profiling relied on immunoSEQ multiplex PCR, and the TCRdb table lists in-frame clones only, not all of them. The table has under 150,000 clones, approximately 80% seen once; the top ten hold around 2%. Sequencing used PBMCs. The receptors derive from a woman aged 40 to 50 in good health and CMV-seronegative.

The J gene is TRBJ1-2, the V gene TRBV9, with a tentative D call TRBD1 (6 bases). Germline loops: CDR1 SGDLS, CDR2 YYNGEE. The CDR3 consists of 14 residues. The germline V and J ends were trimmed by 2 bases and 5 bases, with 13 bases remaining between them. The CDR3 reads CASSVSQGMYGYTF. Written as DNA, the CDR3 is TGTGCCAGCAGCGTTAGCCAGGGGATGTATGGCTACACCTTC.

The V gene is TRBV5-8, the J gene TRBJ2-2; D possibly corresponds to TRBD2 (6 bases). Germline CDR1 is SGHTS and CDR2 is YDEGEE. V was shortened by 4 bases and J by 0 bases, with 10 bases between the two germline ends. This CDR3 region has 15 residues. CDR3 amino acids: CASSIWGANTGELFF. In nucleotides, the CDR3 is TGTGCCAGCAGCATTTGGGGGGCGAACACCGGGGAGCTGTTTTTT.

This clone was seen a handful of times. The rearrangement links TRBV25-1 to TRBJ2-7; D call uncertain. Germline lookup yields CDR1 MGHDK and CDR2 SYGVNS. Trimming shortened V by 5 bases and J by 0 bases, and 8 bases separated the two germline ends. The CDR3 is 13 residues long. CDR3 sequence (DNA): TGTGCCAGCAGTCCAACCTACTCCTACGAGCAGTACTTC. It yields the protein CASSPTYSYEQYF.

This clone came up once. The chain joins TRBV2 to TRBJ2-7, with 15 bases aligning to TRBD2. CDR1 is SNHLY and CDR2 is FYNNEI in the germline V gene. This CDR3 is built from 14 residues. The J segment lost 11 bases and the V segment lost 8 bases, leaving 10 bases of the junction unmatched. CDR3 residues: CASEGTSGGPGKYF. CDR3 bases: TGTGCCAGCGAAGGGACTAGCGGGGGGCCAGGCAAGTACTTC.

This sequence joins TRBV27 and TRBJ2-7; 8 bases fit TRBD2. V shed 3 bases, J shed 4 bases, and the junction held 5 bases outside the gene matches. This CDR3 is 14 amino acids long. Germline loops: CDR1 MNHEY, CDR2 SMNVEV (reference sequence). The CDR3 here is CASSFRAGVYEQYF. The CDR3 DNA follows: TGTGCCAGCAGTTTTCGAGCGGGAGTGTACGAGCAGTACTTC.

For this clone: Other DNA sequences in the sample encode the same CDR3. J is TRBJ1-2 and V is TRBV9; 9 bases align to TRBD1. CDR1 is SGDLS, CDR2 YYNGEE, per germline. The V and J ends lost 5 bases and 8 bases, in that order; junction bases with no gene match: 16. The CDR3 loop spans 16 amino acids. DNA of the CDR3: TGTGCCAGCAGTCCCCGGGGGGACAGGGCCGTTCGAGGCTACACCTTC. Translation gives CASSPRGDRAVRGYTF.

The V gene is TRBV5-1, the J gene TRBJ2-1, with 7 bases lining up with TRBD1. The CDR3 has 13 amino acids. J lost 6 bases, V lost 2 bases, and 2 bases had no gene match. CDR1 and CDR2 (germline): SGHRS, YFSETQ. The CDR3 protein is CASSLDRVNEQFF. As DNA, the CDR3 is TGCGCCAGCAGCTTAGACAGGGTCAATGAGCAGTTCTTC.

This clone was observed at least ten times. The J gene is TRBJ1-5, the V gene TRBV27, with D possibly TRBD1 on 5 matching bases. The CDR3 has 17 residues. V shed 4 bases and J shed 2 bases, with 18 bases lying between them. The germline V gene encodes CDR1 MNHEY and CDR2 SMNVEV (reference sequence). CDR3 DNA: TGTGCCAGCAGTTCACAATTCGGGGGATATGGCAATCAGCCCCAGCATTTT. Translation gives CASSSQFGGYGNQPQHF.

This clone showed up just a few times. This chain joins TRBV5-1 and TRBJ1-1; D may be TRBD1 (5 bases). Germline CDR1 reads SGHRS; CDR2 reads YFSETQ. This CDR3 region has 11 residues. V was pared by 6 bases and J by 5 bases, with 8 bases between. CDR3 sequence (DNA): TGCGCCAGCAAGGGGCAGACTGAAGCTTTCTTT. It translates to CASKGQTEAFF.

The rearrangement uses TRBV7-9 and TRBJ2-7; D is perhaps TRBD2 (5 bases). This CDR3 spans 17 amino acids. Germline CDR1 reads SEHNR; CDR2 reads FQNEAQ (reference sequence). Trimming removed 1 base from V and 4 bases from J, with 20 bases in between. The CDR3 nucleotides read TGTGCCAGCAGCTTAGGAGTGCGGGTCGGCATACCTTACGAGCAGTACTTC. It yields the protein CASSLGVRVGIPYEQYF.

This chain uses TRBV6-6 with TRBJ2-2; TRBD1 matches 7 bases. Germline V CDR1 and CDR2: MNHNY, SVGAGI (reference sequence). The CDR3 is 16 residues long. Trimming at V came to 4 bases and at J to 1 base, leaving 6 bases not matched to a gene. The CDR3 is CASSLPGQRNTGELFF. Written as DNA, the CDR3 is TGTGCCAGCAGTTTACCGGGACAGAGGAACACCGGGGAGCTGTTTTTT.

The chain is built from TRBV11-3 and TRBJ2-6; 10 bases fit TRBD1. The junction had 2 bases not matched to a gene; V was cut back by 1 base and J by 2 bases. Germline assignment: CDR1 SGHNT and CDR2 YENEEA. The CDR3 totals 17 residues. DNA for the CDR3: TGTGCCAGCAGCTTAGGACAGGGGGCGCCTGGGGCCAACGTCCTGACTTTC. Protein: CASSLGQGAPGANVLTF.

The chain is built from TRBV4-1 and TRBJ2-7, with D maybe TRBD2 (6 bases). Germline CDR1 reads MGHRA; CDR2 reads YSYEKL. V was trimmed by 1 base and J by 0 bases, leaving 19 bases between them. This CDR3 spans 18 amino acids. This CDR3 is CASSQVPWVAGPSYEQYF. CDR3 nucleotide sequence: TGCGCCAGCAGCCAAGTCCCGTGGGTGGCGGGACCCTCCTACGAGCAGTACTTC.

The rearrangement links TRBV4-1 to TRBJ1-1, with D maybe TRBD1 (5 bases). The CDR3 is 13 residues long. Germline V gene data show CDR1 as MGHRA and CDR2 as YSYEKL. Between the trimmed V and J ends, which lost 3 bases and 6 bases, there was a span of 11 bases. The CDR3, as DNA: TGCGCCAGCAGCCATTATGGGGGGTCTGAAGCTTTCTTT. It encodes CASSHYGGSEAFF.

The chain employs TRBV19 and TRBJ2-5; D remains unclear. This CDR3 has 13 residues. Trimming removed 4 bases at V and 2 bases at J, with 8 bases between. CDR1 and CDR2 from the germline V gene are LNHDA and SQIVND (reference sequence). The chain's CDR3 is CASSRQEQETQYF. CDR3 nucleotides: TGTGCCAGTAGTAGGCAGGAACAAGAGACCCAGTACTTC.

This chain joins TRBV4-1 and TRBJ2-5, with 8 bases aligning to TRBD2. Germline lookup yields CDR1 MGHRA and CDR2 YSYEKL. This CDR3 contains 15 residues. The V segment lost 5 bases and the J segment 3 bases; nucleotides outside the gene matches: 8. The CDR3 reads CASSGLGLAEETQYF. The CDR3 DNA reads TGCGCCAGCAGCGGTCTCGGACTAGCAGAAGAGACCCAGTACTTC.

This clone occurred a few times. The CDR3 region is CASSPNYGYTF. The CDR3 bases are TGTGCCAGCAGTCCAAACTATGGCTACACCTTC. The rearrangement joins TRBV28 to TRBJ1-2; D gene uncertain. The ends were cut back, 5 bases at V and 2 bases at J, with 3 bases in the middle. The CDR3 has 11 residues. CDR1 is MDHEN and CDR2 is SYDVKM in the germline V gene.

J is TRBJ1-1 and V is TRBV5-6; 7 bases align to TRBD1. The V and J ends lost 2 bases and 6 bases, in that order; junction bases with no gene match: 4. Germline-derived CDR1 and CDR2 are SGHDT and YYEEEE. The CDR3 totals 13 residues. CDR3 in amino acids: CASSFGTAAEAFF. CDR3 coding DNA: TGTGCCAGCAGCTTCGGGACAGCGGCTGAAGCTTTCTTT.

The rearrangement uses TRBV27 and TRBJ1-2; 8 nucleotides line up with TRBD1. With 2 bases clipped from V and 5 bases from J, the junction kept 10 bases outside the gene matches. The germline V gene has CDR1 MNHEY and CDR2 SMNVEV (reference sequence). The CDR3 totals 16 residues. The CDR3 DNA reads TGTGCCAGCAGTTTAGGGGCAGGGGGCAAGAGGTATGGCTACACCTTC. This gives the protein CASSLGAGGKRYGYTF.

The rearrangement links TRBV6-5 to TRBJ2-2, with D perhaps TRBD2 (5 bases). Trimming stripped 4 bases from V and 8 bases from J, with 11 bases between. This CDR3 contains 13 residues. CDR1 MNHEY and CDR2 SVGAGI come from the germline V gene. The CDR3: CASSFSGWGELFF. DNA of the CDR3: TGTGCCAGCAGTTTTTCGGGGTGGGGGGAGCTGTTTTTT.

Only a few counts were recorded for this clone. The rearrangement uses TRBV19 and TRBJ2-1; TRBD2 aligns across 11 bases. The germline V gene has CDR1 LNHDA and CDR2 SQIVND (reference sequence). The CDR3 totals 18 residues. The J segment lost 6 bases and the V segment lost 3 bases, leaving 13 bases of the junction unmatched. As DNA, the CDR3 is TGTGCCAGTAGTATTGGGTCTGGGACTAGCGGTAAACGCAATGAGCAGTTCTTC. It translates to CASSIGSGTSGKRNEQFF.

The chain recombines TRBV5-1 with TRBJ2-7, with 9 bases matching TRBD2. V shed 4 bases and J 2 bases; nucleotides not matched to a gene: 7. The CDR3 is made up of 15 amino acids. The V gene's germline CDR1 is SGHRS and CDR2 YFSETQ. The chain's CDR3 is CASSPQREVPYEQYF. The CDR3 DNA follows: TGCGCCAGCAGCCCCCAGCGGGAGGTTCCCTACGAGCAGTACTTC.

Turning to this clone: At one end the junction does not follow the germline gene, possibly because of a read error. The rearrangement joins TRBV7-9 to TRBJ2-7, with D uncertain. The germline V gene has CDR1 SEHNR and CDR2 FQNEAQ (reference sequence). The CDR3 totals 11 residues. The CDR3: CSSSSTYEQYF. The CDR3 nucleotides read TGTTCCAGCAGCTCCACCTACGAGCAGTACTTC.